Presented here are 3 T cell receptor beta chains from one specimen sequenced in a study of blood T cell repertoires in COVID-19. Generated by immunoSEQ multiplex PCR, the TCRdb table keeps only in-frame clones and is missing some. Of about 310,000 clones in the sample, around 90% are singletons; the top ten hold around 0.93%. Source material: peripheral blood. Receptors originate from a woman aged 40 to 50 with COVID-19, enrolled during active disease.

The V and J genes are TRBV9 and TRBJ1-1; D possibly corresponds to TRBD1 (5 bases). This CDR3 is 14 amino acids long. The ends were cut back, 4 bases at V and 0 bases at J, with 10 bases in the middle. CDR1 and CDR2 from the germline V gene are SGDLS and YYNGEE. The CDR3 sequence is CASSLMTVNTEAFF. CDR3 in DNA: TGTGCCAGCAGCCTAATGACAGTGAACACTGAAGCTTTCTTT.

V and J are TRBV30 and TRBJ2-1, with 8 bases aligning to TRBD2. Trimming removed 0 bases from V and 9 bases from J; junction bases left unmatched: 1. CDR3 length equals 12 residues. Germline V lookup: CDR1 GTSNPN, CDR2 SVGIG (reference sequence). The CDR3 loop reads CAWSVAGVEQFF. DNA of the CDR3: TGTGCCTGGAGTGTAGCGGGAGTTGAGCAGTTCTTC. Filled out from reference TRBV30 and TRBJ2-1, the complete variable domain reads SQTIHQWPATLVQPVGSPLSLECTVEGTSNPNLYWYRQAAGRGLQLLFYSVGIGQISSEVPQNLSASRPQDRQFILSSKKLLLSDSGFYLCAWSVAGVEQFFGPGTRLTVL.

This chain links TRBV7-8 with TRBJ2-1, with 7 bases lining up with TRBD2. This CDR3 contains 15 residues. CDR1 is SGHVS and CDR2 is FQNEAQ in the germline V gene. J gave up 6 bases and V 0 bases, and 5 bases lay outside the gene matches. The CDR3 nucleotides are TGTGCCAGCAGCTTAGCGGGAGGGCGGGCCAATGAGCAGTTCTTC. This sequence encodes CASSLAGGRANEQFF. The variable domain in full, completed from reference TRBV7-8 and TRBJ2-1, reads GAGVSQSPRYKVAKRGQDVALRCDPISGHVSLFWYQQALGQGPEFLTYFQNEAQLDKSGLPSDRFFAERPEGSVSTLKIQRTQQEDSAVYLCASSLAGGRANEQFFGPGTRLTVL.